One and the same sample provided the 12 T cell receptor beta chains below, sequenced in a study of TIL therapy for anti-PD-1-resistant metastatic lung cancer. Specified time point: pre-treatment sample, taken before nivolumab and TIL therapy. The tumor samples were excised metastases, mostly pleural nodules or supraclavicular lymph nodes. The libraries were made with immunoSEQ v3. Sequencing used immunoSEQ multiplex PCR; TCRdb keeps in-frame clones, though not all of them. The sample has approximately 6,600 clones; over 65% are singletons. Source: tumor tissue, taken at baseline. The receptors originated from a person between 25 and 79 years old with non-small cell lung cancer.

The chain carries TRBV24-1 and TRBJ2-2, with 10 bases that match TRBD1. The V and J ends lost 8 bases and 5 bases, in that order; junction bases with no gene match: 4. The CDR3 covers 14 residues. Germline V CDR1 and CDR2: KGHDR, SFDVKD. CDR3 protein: CATTEGQGTGELFF. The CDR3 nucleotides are TGTGCCACCACAGAGGGACAGGGGACCGGGGAGCTGTTTTTT.

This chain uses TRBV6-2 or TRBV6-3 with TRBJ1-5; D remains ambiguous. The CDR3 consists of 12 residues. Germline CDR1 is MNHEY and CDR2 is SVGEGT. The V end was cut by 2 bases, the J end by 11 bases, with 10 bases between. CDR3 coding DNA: TGTGCCAGCAGTTACATATTGGGAGCCCAGCATTTT. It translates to CASSYILGAQHF.

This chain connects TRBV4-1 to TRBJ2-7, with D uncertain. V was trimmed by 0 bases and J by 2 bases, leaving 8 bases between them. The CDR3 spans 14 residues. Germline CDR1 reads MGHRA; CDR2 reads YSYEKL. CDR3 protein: CASSQEAEAYEQYF. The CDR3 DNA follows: TGCGCCAGCAGCCAAGAAGCTGAGGCCTACGAGCAGTACTTC.

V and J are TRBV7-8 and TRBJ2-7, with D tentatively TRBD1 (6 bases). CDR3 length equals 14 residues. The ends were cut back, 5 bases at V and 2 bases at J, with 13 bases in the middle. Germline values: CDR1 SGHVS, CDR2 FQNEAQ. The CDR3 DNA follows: TGTGCCAGCAGCCCCATGAACAGGGCCTACGAGCAGTACGTC. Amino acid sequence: CASSPMNRAYEQYV.

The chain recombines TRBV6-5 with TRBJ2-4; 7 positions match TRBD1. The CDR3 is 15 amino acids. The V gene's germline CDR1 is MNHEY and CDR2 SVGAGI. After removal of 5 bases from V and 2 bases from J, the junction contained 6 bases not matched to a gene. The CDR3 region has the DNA TGTGCCAGCAGTCTTGGGGACAGCTCCAAAAACATTCAGTACTTC. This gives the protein CASSLGDSSKNIQYF.

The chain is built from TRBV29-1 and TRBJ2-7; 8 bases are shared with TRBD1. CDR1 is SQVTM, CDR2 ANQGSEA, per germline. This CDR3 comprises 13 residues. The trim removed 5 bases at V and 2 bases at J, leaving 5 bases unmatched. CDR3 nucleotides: TGCAGCGTTCTGAGGACAGGGACCTACGAGCAGTACTTC. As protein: CSVLRTGTYEQYF.

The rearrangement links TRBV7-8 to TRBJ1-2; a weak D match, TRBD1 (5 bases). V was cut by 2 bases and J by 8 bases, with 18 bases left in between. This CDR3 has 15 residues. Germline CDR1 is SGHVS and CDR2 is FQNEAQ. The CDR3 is CASSLQGRSLWGYTF. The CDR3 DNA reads TGTGCCAGCAGCTTACAGGGACGGAGTCTTTGGGGCTACACCTTC.

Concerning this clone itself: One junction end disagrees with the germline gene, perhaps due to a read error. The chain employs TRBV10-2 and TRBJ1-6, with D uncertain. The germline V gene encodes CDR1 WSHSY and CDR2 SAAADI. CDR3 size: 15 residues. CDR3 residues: CASTEQAGRNSPLHF. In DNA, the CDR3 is TGCGCCAGCACTGAGCAGGCCGGGCGAAATTCACCCCTCCACTTT.

The CDR3 here is CASSAIGNQPQHF. For the CDR3, the DNA is TGTGCCAGCAGCGCGATTGGGAATCAGCCCCAGCATTTT. This chain uses TRBV9 with TRBJ1-5; D gene ambiguous. CDR1 is SGDLS and CDR2 is YYNGEE in the germline V gene. Trimming took off 3 bases at V and 4 bases at J, with 8 bases between the two ends. The CDR3 loop spans 13 amino acids.

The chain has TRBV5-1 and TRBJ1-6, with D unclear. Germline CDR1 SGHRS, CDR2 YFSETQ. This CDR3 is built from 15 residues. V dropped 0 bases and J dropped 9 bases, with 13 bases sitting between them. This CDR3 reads CASSLEGNVASPLHF. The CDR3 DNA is TGCGCCAGCAGCTTGGAAGGGAATGTGGCTTCACCCCTCCACTTT.

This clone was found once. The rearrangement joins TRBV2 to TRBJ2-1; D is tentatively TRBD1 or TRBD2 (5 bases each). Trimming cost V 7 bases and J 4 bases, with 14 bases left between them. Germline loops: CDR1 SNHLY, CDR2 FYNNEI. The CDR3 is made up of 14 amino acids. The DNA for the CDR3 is TGTGCCAGCATGGCCGGGACCATGTACAATGAGCAGTTCTTC. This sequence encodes CASMAGTMYNEQFF.

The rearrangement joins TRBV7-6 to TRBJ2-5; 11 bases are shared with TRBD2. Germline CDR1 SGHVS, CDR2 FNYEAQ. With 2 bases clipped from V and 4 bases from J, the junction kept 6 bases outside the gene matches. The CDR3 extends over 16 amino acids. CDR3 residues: CASSLRASGGSETQYF. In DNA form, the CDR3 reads TGTGCCAGCAGCTTACGGGCTAGCGGGGGGTCAGAGACCCAGTACTTC.